These 24 T cell receptor beta chains were sequenced from one sample in a study of T-cell reconstitution after alpha-beta-depleted transplantation in children. The library targeted TCRbeta and was prepared with unique molecular identifiers. TCRdb passed the PCR reads through MiXCR, listing each CDR3 protein once. The sample includes 200,000 to 250,000 distinct CDR3 sequences, around 10% of them seen just once. The sequencing here drew on PBMCs from the stem cell graft donor, taken from the stem cell graft. The origin of the receptors is a human donor who donated a stem cell graft to a child with acute lymphoblastic leukemia.

In this sample, this clonotype turned up many times. The genes are TRBV6-1 and TRBJ2-5; possible D gene TRBD1, 6 bases. V was pared by 9 bases and J by 5 bases, with 16 bases between. The CDR3 has 13 amino acids. Germline CDR1 and CDR2: MNHNS and SASEGT. CDR3 sequence reads: CASFRGLGETQYF. In nucleotides, the CDR3 is TGTGCCAGTTTCAGGGGCCTGGGGGAGACCCAGTACTTC.

The chain recombines TRBV5-1 with TRBJ1-1; no clear D. The V and J ends lost 5 bases and 0 bases respectively, with 20 bases between them. Germline V CDR1 and CDR2: SGHRS, YFSETQ. This CDR3 is 17 amino acids long. In DNA form, the CDR3 reads TGCGCCAGCAGTTCCGACGGCAGACCCTTCATGAACACTGAAGCTTTCTTT. It yields the protein CASSSDGRPFMNTEAFF.

This clonotype was picked up many times. The rearrangement uses TRBV5-1 and TRBJ2-2; D is ambiguous. Between the trimmed V and J ends, which lost 4 bases and 0 bases, there was a span of 10 bases. Germline V gene lookup returns CDR1 SGHRS and CDR2 YFSETQ. This CDR3 is 15 amino acids long. The CDR3 DNA sequence: TGCGCCAGCAGCAACACTACAGCGAACACCGGGGAGCTGTTTTTT. Translating gives CASSNTTANTGELFF.

This chain uses TRBV12-3 or TRBV12-4 with TRBJ1-6, with 8 bases matching TRBD1. The CDR3 length is 15 residues. V lost 2 bases, J lost 9 bases, and 6 bases stayed unmatched. The CDR3 loop is CASSLIGTGSSPLHF. The CDR3 DNA follows: TGTGCCAGCAGTTTAATCGGGACAGGCTCTTCACCCCTCCACTTT.

V gene TRBV19 combines with J gene TRBJ1-4; D may be TRBD1 (5 bases). V shed 6 bases and J shed 5 bases, with 10 bases lying between them. The germline V gene has CDR1 LNHDA and CDR2 SQIVND (reference sequence). The CDR3 loop spans 13 amino acids. In nucleotides, the CDR3 is TGTGCCAGTAGCATGGGACGGAATGAAAAACTGTTTTTT. Its protein product is CASSMGRNEKLFF.

The sample holds many counts of this clonotype. The rearrangement joins TRBV29-1 to TRBJ2-5, with 11 bases aligning to TRBD1. Per the germline V gene, CDR1 is SQVTM and CDR2 is ANQGSEA. The CDR3 loop spans 13 amino acids. V shed 5 bases, J shed 4 bases, and the junction held 3 bases outside the gene matches. As DNA, the CDR3 is TGCAGCGTTTCGGGGACAGGGGGAGAGACCCAGTACTTC. Protein product: CSVSGTGGETQYF.

The chain links TRBV29-1 to TRBJ2-7; a weak D match, TRBD1 (5 bases). Trimming took 6 bases from V and 4 from J, leaving 19 bases between them. The V gene's germline CDR1 is SQVTM and CDR2 ANQGSEA. The length of the CDR3 is 14 residues. For the CDR3, the DNA is TGCAGCGTATCTTCGCAGGGTGACCCTTACGAGCAGTACTTC. The encoded protein is CSVSSQGDPYEQYF.

This clonotype was counted at least ten times. The rearrangement links TRBV7-6 to TRBJ1-3; TRBD1 agrees at 7 bases. Germline V CDR1 and CDR2: SGHVS, FNYEAQ. V lost 5 bases and J lost 0; bases outside the gene matches: 7. CDR3 length: 16 residues. In DNA form, the CDR3 reads TGTGCCAGCAGCCGGGGACAGACGGTCTCTGGAAACACCATATATTTT. Translated: CASSRGQTVSGNTIYF.

This chain's CDR3 is CASSPGQFGETQYF. CDR3 DNA: TGTGCCAGCTCACCCGGACAATTCGGGGAGACCCAGTACTTC. The chain couples TRBV18 to TRBJ2-5, with a possible D match to TRBD1 (5 bases). This CDR3 has 14 amino acids. The germline V and J ends were trimmed by 3 bases and 5 bases, with 13 bases remaining between them. Germline CDR1 KGHSH, CDR2 LQKENI. Full variable domain (rest looked up from reference TRBV18 and TRBJ2-5): NAGVMQNPRHLVRRRGQEARLRCSPMKGHSHVYWYRQLPEEGLKFMVYLQKENIIDESGMPKERFSAEFPKEGPSILRIQQVVRGDSAAYFCASSPGQFGETQYFGPGTRLLVL.

This clonotype showed up many times. The chain recombines TRBV24-1 with TRBJ2-1; D is unresolved. CDR1 is KGHDR, CDR2 SFDVKD, per germline. The CDR3 totals 14 residues. Between the trimmed V and J ends, which lost 1 base and 9 bases, there was a span of 12 bases. The CDR3 loop is CATSDFPLAVEQFF. The CDR3 region has the DNA TGTGCCACCAGTGATTTCCCCCTGGCGGTTGAGCAGTTCTTC.

This chain joins TRBV27 and TRBJ1-2; TRBD1 matches 10 bases. Germline V gene sequence: CDR1 MNHEY, CDR2 SMNVEV (reference sequence). Trimming removed 5 bases from V and 4 bases from J; junction bases left unmatched: 10. This CDR3 is 16 amino acids long. The CDR3 DNA is TGTGCCAGCAGTACAATCCTTCGGACAGGGGGCTATGGCTACACCTTC. It is translated as CASSTILRTGGYGYTF.

The V call is TRBV18, the J call TRBJ1-5, with D perhaps TRBD1 (6 bases). This CDR3 contains 13 residues. The germline CDR1 and CDR2 sequences are KGHSH and LQKENI. V was shortened by 8 bases and J by 5 bases, with 13 bases between the two germline ends. The CDR3 is CASQGQRDQPQHF. For the CDR3, the DNA is TGTGCCAGCCAGGGGCAGCGAGATCAGCCCCAGCATTTT. The full variable domain, its missing parts supplied by reference TRBV18 and TRBJ1-5, is NAGVMQNPRHLVRRRGQEARLRCSPMKGHSHVYWYRQLPEEGLKFMVYLQKENIIDESGMPKERFSAEFPKEGPSILRIQQVVRGDSAAYFCASQGQRDQPQHFGDGTRLSIL.

This clonotype occurred many times. The chain joins TRBV3-1 to TRBJ2-7; D uncertain. Germline V gene sequence: CDR1 LGHDT, CDR2 YNNKEL (reference sequence). Between the trimmed V and J ends, which lost 0 bases and 3 bases, there was a span of 12 bases. CDR3 length: 15 amino acids. In DNA, the CDR3 is TGTGCCAGCAGCCAAGATGTGGGTGGGGACTACGAGCAGTACTTC. As protein: CASSQDVGGDYEQYF.

Only a few counts were recorded for this clonotype. The chain recombines TRBV20-1 with TRBJ1-1; a weak D match, TRBD1 (5 bases). V gave up 5 bases and J gave up 3 bases, with 13 bases separating them. This CDR3 comprises 13 residues. Germline CDR1 is DFQATT and CDR2 is SNEGSKA (reference sequence). The CDR3 loop is CSAPLQTDTEAFF. CDR3 nucleotide sequence: TGCAGTGCTCCCCTCCAGACAGACACTGAAGCTTTCTTT.

This clonotype turned up a few times. This sequence joins TRBV5-5 and TRBJ2-3; D not certain. The germline CDR1 and CDR2 sequences are SGHKS and YYEKEE (reference sequence). The CDR3 spans 17 residues. Trimming removed 2 bases at V and 0 bases at J, with 16 bases between. The CDR3 coding sequence is TGTGCCAGCAGCTTACCAGCGAGCCTCGATAGCACAGATACGCAGTATTTT. Translation: CASSLPASLDSTDTQYF.

This clonotype appeared a few times. The CDR3 DNA is TGTGCCAGCAGTCCGAGGACCGGCACACCGGGTGGCTACACCTTC. Its translation is CASSPRTGTPGGYTF. This sequence joins TRBV12-3 or TRBV12-4 and TRBJ1-2, with D unclear. CDR3 length: 15 residues. V was pared by 5 bases and J by 7 bases, with 20 bases between.

This chain joins TRBV6-5 and TRBJ2-2; D may be TRBD1 (7 bases). Germline CDR1 MNHEY, CDR2 SVGAGI. Trimming removed 8 bases from V and 6 bases from J, with 10 bases in between. The CDR3 contains 12 residues. The DNA for the CDR3 is TGTGCCAGCCAGGGGGGCCCCGGGGAGCTGTTTTTT. Translating gives CASQGGPGELFF.

Only a few counts were recorded for this clonotype. V gene TRBV19 combines with J gene TRBJ2-1; 8 bases match TRBD2. V lost 3 bases to trimming and J lost 3 bases; unmatched junction nucleotides: 19. This CDR3 is 20 amino acids long. Germline assignment: CDR1 LNHDA and CDR2 SQIVND (reference sequence). CDR3 sequence reads: CASSITGGVVAQLNYNEQFF. The CDR3 DNA reads as TGTGCCAGTAGTATTACGGGGGGGGTTGTGGCGCAGTTAAACTACAATGAGCAGTTCTTC.

The chain combines TRBV10-2 with TRBJ2-1; D not resolved. The germline CDR1 and CDR2 sequences are WSHSY and SAAADI. The CDR3 has 10 amino acids. Trimming took off 4 bases at V and 6 bases at J, with 1 base between the two ends. The CDR3 sequence is CASSVNEQFF. The CDR3 DNA sequence: TGCGCCAGCAGTGTCAATGAGCAGTTCTTC.

The table lists this clonotype with many counts. This chain joins TRBV4-2 and TRBJ2-3, with D uncertain. Germline V CDR1 and CDR2: LGHNA, YNFKEQ. The CDR3 is 14 amino acids. V lost 0 bases, J lost 5 bases, and 9 bases lay in between. CDR3 sequence reads: CASSQDGQLDTQYF. The CDR3 nucleotides read TGTGCCAGCAGCCAAGATGGGCAGCTAGATACGCAGTATTTT.

The V call is TRBV6-5, the J call TRBJ1-5; 9 nucleotides align to TRBD1. CDR3 size: 18 residues. V shed 4 bases and J 0 bases; nucleotides not matched to a gene: 10. CDR1 and CDR2 from the germline V gene are MNHEY and SVGAGI. As DNA, the CDR3 is TGTGCCAGCAGTTCCACCGGGACAGGGCCTTATAGCAATCAGCCCCAGCATTTT. It is translated as CASSSTGTGPYSNQPQHF.

The chain is built from TRBV10-3 and TRBJ1-1; D is unresolved. Germline V gene lookup returns CDR1 ENHRY and CDR2 SYGVKD. The CDR3 length is 12 residues. V lost 5 bases and J lost 6, with 10 bases in between. In DNA form, the CDR3 reads TGTGCCATCAGTCCAGAGCAATCTGAAGCTTTCTTT. It encodes CAISPEQSEAFF.

The chain couples TRBV20-1 to TRBJ2-3; 12 nucleotides align to TRBD2. The CDR3 spans 15 residues. V lost 5 bases and J lost 3; bases outside the gene matches: 6. Per the germline V gene, CDR1 is DFQATT and CDR2 is SNEGSKA (reference sequence). CDR3 sequence: CSASRTSGVTDTQYF. In DNA, the CDR3 is TGCAGTGCTTCTCGGACTAGCGGGGTGACAGATACGCAGTATTTT.

V and J are TRBV7-9 and TRBJ2-1; tentatively, D is TRBD2 (5 bases). The V end was cut by 2 bases, the J end by 7 bases, with 15 bases between. The CDR3 loop spans 15 amino acids. CDR1 is SEHNR, CDR2 FQNEAQ, per germline (reference sequence). In DNA form, the CDR3 reads TGTGCCAGCAGCTTAAAGAGGGCTAGCAAGAATGAGCAGTTCTTC. This gives the protein CASSLKRASKNEQFF.